Below are 32 T cell receptor beta chains sequenced from a single sample in a study of T cell responses to AZD1222 COVID-19 vaccine. Method: immunoSEQ multiplex PCR; TCRdb's copy keeps in-frame clones and lacks some. The sample comprises about 100,000 clones, roughly 92% of which are singletons, and about 8.3% rests with the top ten. The starting material was peripheral blood, obtained 28 days after the second AZD1222 dose. The receptors derive from an adult who received the AZD1222 COVID-19 vaccine.

The chain uses TRBV12-3 or TRBV12-4 and TRBJ1-5; D call uncertain. The CDR3 is 12 amino acids. Trimming removed 6 bases at V and 2 bases at J, with 5 bases between. The chain's CDR3 is CASRDGNQPQHF. The CDR3 coding sequence is TGTGCCAGCAGGGACGGCAATCAGCCCCAGCATTTT.

The V gene is TRBV28, the J gene TRBJ1-1, with D possibly TRBD1 on 6 matching bases. Trimming took 6 bases from V and 0 from J, leaving 14 bases between them. CDR3 length equals 15 residues. Germline CDR1 reads MDHEN; CDR2 reads SYDVKM. Here the CDR3 reads CASRKGDGMNTEAFF. The CDR3 DNA reads as TGTGCCAGCAGAAAGGGGGACGGCATGAACACTGAAGCTTTCTTT.

The gene calls are TRBV6-6 and TRBJ2-7; 8 bases are shared with TRBD2. The germline gives CDR1 MNHNY, CDR2 SVGAGI (reference sequence). Losses at the gene ends were 2 bases for V and 7 bases for J; bases not matched to a gene: 7. This CDR3 has 14 residues. This CDR3 is CASSYPGGAEEQYF. The CDR3 DNA follows: TGTGCCAGCAGTTACCCCGGGGGGGCGGAGGAGCAGTACTTC.

The V gene is TRBV14, the J gene TRBJ1-2; unclear D gene. This CDR3 has 14 residues. Trimming stripped 2 bases from V and 4 bases from J, with 11 bases between. The germline V gene encodes CDR1 SGHDN and CDR2 FVKESK. CDR3 sequence reads: CASSQSLTIYGYTF. The CDR3, as DNA: TGTGCCAGCAGCCAATCCCTCACGATCTATGGCTACACCTTC.

The CDR3 DNA reads as TGTGCCAGCACGGGGGACAGCTATGGCTACACCTTC. As protein: CASTGDSYGYTF. V and J are TRBV28 and TRBJ1-2; 7 nucleotides agree with TRBD1. Germline trimming cut 7 bases from V and 4 bases from J; bases unmatched to any gene: 3. This CDR3 comprises 12 residues. The germline V gene encodes CDR1 MDHEN and CDR2 SYDVKM.

CDR3 nucleotides: TGTGCCAGCTCACCCGGGGTACGGGAAAAACTGTTTTTT. Protein sequence: CASSPGVREKLFF. The V gene is TRBV18, the J gene TRBJ1-4; D not certain. Germline V gene sequence: CDR1 KGHSH, CDR2 LQKENI. The CDR3 spans 13 residues. With 3 bases removed from V and 8 bases from J, the gap between germline ends came to 10 bases.

The chain couples TRBV29-1 to TRBJ1-1; no firm D call. V lost 5 bases, J lost 1 base, and 5 bases lay in between. The germline CDR1 and CDR2 sequences are SQVTM and ANQGSEA. CDR3 size: 11 residues. The CDR3 reads CSVWTNTEAFF. CDR3 sequence (DNA): TGCAGCGTTTGGACGAACACTGAAGCTTTCTTT.

The chain is built from TRBV28 and TRBJ1-5; 7 nucleotides agree with TRBD1. Losses at the gene ends were 2 bases for V and 5 bases for J; bases not matched to a gene: 6. The germline gives CDR1 MDHEN, CDR2 SYDVKM. The CDR3 totals 15 residues. In DNA, the CDR3 is TGTGCCAGCAGTTTAGAGACAGGGTACGATCAGCCCCAGCATTTT. This gives the protein CASSLETGYDQPQHF.

The chain carries TRBV30 and TRBJ1-2, with TRBD1 as a possible D gene (5 bases). Trimming took off 5 bases at V and 2 bases at J, with 12 bases between the two ends. CDR3 length: 13 residues. Looked up from germline, CDR1 is GTSNPN and CDR2 is SVGIG (reference sequence). CDR3 coding DNA: TGTGCCTGGGCCCCGACAGACAACTATGGCTACACCTTC. Translating gives CAWAPTDNYGYTF.

The V call is TRBV4-3, the J call TRBJ1-6; TRBD1 is a possible D gene (5 bases). V shed 2 bases and J shed 7 bases, with 15 bases lying between them. CDR3 length: 16 amino acids. Germline V gives CDR1 LGHNA, CDR2 YSLEER. Here the CDR3 reads CASSQFARVGNSPLHF. The CDR3 DNA is TGCGCCAGCAGCCAATTTGCCAGGGTAGGAAATTCACCCCTCCACTTT.

CDR3 amino acids: CAWSSRGSTHEQYF. The CDR3 DNA reads as TGTGCCTGGAGTTCCCGCGGGAGTACCCACGAGCAGTACTTC. The rearrangement links TRBV30 to TRBJ2-7; 7 bases map to TRBD2. Germline V gene data show CDR1 as GTSNPN and CDR2 as SVGIG (reference sequence). The CDR3 has 14 amino acids. Trimming removed 2 bases from V and 5 bases from J; junction bases left unmatched: 9.

The sample holds a few counts of this clone. CDR3: CASSVGTLGHNEQFF. In nucleotides, the CDR3 is TGTGCCAGCAGCGTAGGGACCTTGGGTCACAATGAGCAGTTCTTC. The genes are TRBV9 and TRBJ2-1; D uncertain. The germline gives CDR1 SGDLS, CDR2 YYNGEE. The CDR3 sequence is 15 residues long. V lost 0 bases and J lost 5, with 12 bases in between.

The V call is TRBV6-6, the J call TRBJ2-7; D is unresolved. In germline, CDR1 is MNHNY, CDR2 SVGAGI (reference sequence). The CDR3 sequence is 14 residues long. Trimming left V 7 bases short and J 0 bases short, with 13 bases between. In nucleotides, the CDR3 is TGTGCCAGCACAAAGGGTGGTTTCTCCTACGAGCAGTACTTC. This gives the protein CASTKGGFSYEQYF.

The chain's CDR3 is CASSQGGARGSYEQYF. The DNA for the CDR3 is TGTGCCAGCAGCCAAGGAGGAGCCCGCGGCTCCTACGAGCAGTACTTC. The chain links TRBV3-1 (or the pseudogene TRBV3-2) to TRBJ2-7; D unclear. Germline V gene lookup returns CDR1 LGHDT and CDR2 YNNKEL (reference sequence). The V end was cut by 1 base, the J end by 0 bases, with 13 bases between. There are 16 residues in the CDR3.

The chain is built from TRBV12-3 or TRBV12-4 and TRBJ2-3; D unresolved. V shed 1 base and J shed 3 bases, with 5 bases lying between them. The CDR3 length is 13 residues. This CDR3 reads CASSLDQTDTQYF. CDR3 DNA sequence: TGTGCCAGCAGTTTAGACCAAACAGATACGCAGTATTTT.

This sequence joins TRBV24-1 and TRBJ2-4; D assignment may be TRBD1 or TRBD2 (5 bases each). The CDR3 spans 18 residues. Trimming took 1 base from V and 1 from J, leaving 16 bases between them. The germline V gene has CDR1 KGHDR and CDR2 SFDVKD. The CDR3 spells CATSDFGRMGVAKNIQYF. In DNA, the CDR3 is TGTGCCACCAGTGATTTCGGTAGAATGGGGGTCGCCAAAAACATTCAGTACTTC.

The chain joins TRBV28 to TRBJ1-5, with D uncertain. Trimming took 6 bases from V and 4 from J, leaving 10 bases between them. The CDR3 runs to 13 residues. CDR1 is MDHEN, CDR2 SYDVKM, per germline. CDR3: CASSRLRNQPQHF. The DNA of the CDR3 is TGTGCCAGCAGCCGTCTTAGGAATCAGCCCCAGCATTTT.

This clone was found once. The chain joins TRBV15 to TRBJ1-2; no clear D gene. Per the germline V gene, CDR1 is LNHNV and CDR2 is YYDKDF (reference sequence). V was clipped by 4 bases and J by 5 bases, with 14 bases between them. This CDR3 is 14 amino acids long. Written as DNA, the CDR3 is TGTGCCACCAGCACCGCGTCGACATCGTATGGCTACACCTTC. Its translation: CATSTASTSYGYTF.

The gene calls are TRBV25-1 and TRBJ1-1; D not resolved. V lost 2 bases, J lost 4 bases, and 5 bases lay in between. The CDR3 is 12 amino acids. Germline-derived CDR1 and CDR2 are MGHDK and SYGVNS. The CDR3 coding sequence is TGTGCCAGCAGTGAAAGTCTCACTGAAGCTTTCTTT. As protein: CASSESLTEAFF. Full variable domain (outside the CDR3, taken from reference TRBV25-1 and TRBJ1-1): EADIYQTPRYLVIGTGKKITLECSQTMGHDKMYWYQQDPGMELHLIHYSYGVNSTEKGDLSSESTVSRIRTEHFPLTLESARPSHTSQYLCASSESLTEAFFGQGTRLTVV.

The chain uses TRBV28 and TRBJ2-5; D not certain. The germline gives CDR1 MDHEN, CDR2 SYDVKM. This CDR3 region has 14 residues. The V gene lost 5 bases and the J gene lost 5 bases, with 15 bases spanning the gap. DNA for the CDR3: TGTGCCAGCAGTCCCCCCCGGGCTGAGGAGACCCAGTACTTC. Translating gives CASSPPRAEETQYF.

In DNA form, the CDR3 reads TGTGCCAGCAGTTTGCCAGGATACTCCTACGAGCAGTACTTC. This translates into CASSLPGYSYEQYF. The chain recombines TRBV28 with TRBJ2-7; D gene uncertain. The CDR3 consists of 14 residues. Germline V CDR1 and CDR2: MDHEN, SYDVKM. V was trimmed by 3 bases and J by 0 bases, leaving 9 bases between them. Full variable domain (remainder filled in from reference TRBV28 and TRBJ2-7): DVKVTQSSRYLVKRTGEKVFLECVQDMDHENMFWYRQDPGLGLRLIYFSYDVKMKEKGDIPEGYSVSREKKERFSLILESASTNQTSMYLCASSLPGYSYEQYFGPGTRLTVT.

The chain joins TRBV4-1 to TRBJ2-7; TRBD2 matches at 9 bases. From germline, CDR1 is MGHRA and CDR2 YSYEKL. The V and J ends lost 2 bases and 3 bases, in that order; junction bases with no gene match: 8. CDR3 length equals 16 residues. CDR3 loop: CASSQISASGNYEQYF. As DNA, the CDR3 is TGCGCCAGCAGCCAAATTTCGGCTAGCGGGAACTACGAGCAGTACTTC.

The chain couples TRBV28 to TRBJ1-2, with TRBD1 matching 7 bases. The CDR3 is 14 residues long. Losses at the gene ends were 3 bases for V and 3 bases for J; bases not matched to a gene: 4. Germline loops: CDR1 MDHEN, CDR2 SYDVKM. The CDR3 nucleotides read TGTGCCAGCAGTTTCCTCAGGGGGGACTATGGCTACACCTTC. This sequence encodes CASSFLRGDYGYTF.

The chain couples TRBV6-6 to TRBJ1-2; D may be TRBD1 (6 bases). The CDR3 runs to 14 residues. Trimming pared 2 bases from V and 6 bases from J, leaving 13 bases between. Germline CDR1 is MNHNY and CDR2 is SVGAGI (reference sequence). CDR3 sequence: CASSYGLGGHGYTF. In DNA, the CDR3 is TGTGCCAGCAGTTACGGGCTGGGGGGGCATGGCTACACCTTC.

J is TRBJ1-3 and V is TRBV10-3; D uncertain. Germline loops: CDR1 ENHRY, CDR2 SYGVKD. This CDR3 comprises 14 residues. V was cut by 3 bases and J by 2 bases, with 8 bases left in between. In DNA form, the CDR3 reads TGTGCCATCAGTGAAGGAGTGACTGGAAACACCATATATTTT. Translating it yields CAISEGVTGNTIYF.

The V and J genes are TRBV13 and TRBJ2-1; a weak D match, TRBD2 (6 bases). The CDR3 consists of 15 residues. The germline V gene encodes CDR1 PRHDT and CDR2 FYEKMQ (reference sequence). V dropped 2 bases and J dropped 4 bases, with 12 bases sitting between them. CDR3 sequence reads: CASSLLKEGYNEQFF. The CDR3 DNA reads as TGTGCCAGCAGCTTATTAAAGGAGGGGTACAATGAGCAGTTCTTC.

The chain couples TRBV19 to TRBJ1-1; D perhaps matches TRBD1 (5 bases). The germline gives CDR1 LNHDA, CDR2 SQIVND (reference sequence). V gave up 5 bases and J gave up 4 bases, with 11 bases separating them. The CDR3 is 13 amino acids. The CDR3 region is CASSVSRGTEAFF. The CDR3 DNA follows: TGTGCCAGTAGTGTGTCTAGGGGCACTGAAGCTTTCTTT. The full variable domain, its missing parts supplied by reference TRBV19 and TRBJ1-1, is DGGITQSPKYLFRKEGQNVTLSCEQNLNHDAMYWYRQDPGQGLRLIYYSQIVNDFQKGDIAEGYSVSREKKESFPLTVTSAQKNPTAFYLCASSVSRGTEAFFGQGTRLTVV.

Only one count was recorded for this clone. V gene TRBV5-1 combines with J gene TRBJ2-3; tentative D call: TRBD1 (5 bases). CDR1 is SGHRS, CDR2 YFSETQ, per germline. CDR3 length: 15 amino acids. V lost 4 bases, J lost 3 bases, and 15 bases lay in between. DNA for the CDR3: TGCGCCAGCAGCACCATGGACAAGTCAACAGATACGCAGTATTTT. It encodes CASSTMDKSTDTQYF.

This chain connects TRBV19 to TRBJ1-6; 7 bases line up with TRBD1. The germline gives CDR1 LNHDA, CDR2 SQIVND (reference sequence). The CDR3 consists of 14 residues. V lost 6 bases to trimming and J lost 9 bases; unmatched junction nucleotides: 8. DNA for the CDR3: TGTGCCAGTAGAGAGACAGGGATGAGTTCACCCCTCCACTTT. Translated, it gives CASRETGMSSPLHF.

This chain links TRBV28 with TRBJ2-5; a weak D match, TRBD1 (6 bases). Germline V lookup: CDR1 MDHEN, CDR2 SYDVKM. This CDR3 spans 12 amino acids. Trimming removed 6 bases from V and 5 bases from J, with 10 bases in between. As DNA, the CDR3 is TGTGCCAGCAGCAGGGGCGCGGAGACCCAGTACTTC. Translation gives CASSRGAETQYF.

V and J are TRBV7-8 and TRBJ1-2, with 12 bases that match TRBD1. The V gene's germline CDR1 is SGHVS and CDR2 FQNEAQ. The CDR3 runs 18 residues. V dropped 2 bases and J dropped 1; count of bases not matched to a gene: 8. The CDR3 DNA is TGTGCCAGCAGCTTAACCCCTGGGACAGGGGGCCATAACTATGGCTACACCTTC. Translation: CASSLTPGTGGHNYGYTF.

V is TRBV25-1 and J is TRBJ2-1, with D possibly matching TRBD1 (6 bases). This CDR3 contains 15 residues. The germline V gene encodes CDR1 MGHDK and CDR2 SYGVNS. Trimming cost V 0 bases and J 2 bases, with 8 bases left between them. The CDR3 protein is CASSEYAGAYNEQFF. The CDR3 DNA reads as TGTGCCAGCAGTGAATACGCAGGGGCCTACAATGAGCAGTTCTTC.